These 26 T cell receptor beta chains originate from one sample sequenced in a study of T cell changes during pregnancy in multiple sclerosis. Only in-frame clones appear in the TCRdb table, and some are missing; sequencing was by immunoSEQ multiplex PCR. The table has 40,000 to 50,000 clones, 85% to 90% seen once. Specimen: CD4+ T cells from peripheral blood mononuclear cells, collected in the first trimester of pregnancy. These receptors all come from a female donor with multiple sclerosis, enrolled in a pregnancy study.

In its sample, this clone was seen once. The V call is TRBV27, the J call TRBJ2-7, with 9 positions matching TRBD2. V lost 6 bases, J lost 0 bases, and 9 bases stayed unmatched. The CDR3 covers 16 residues. Germline V gene data show CDR1 as MNHEY and CDR2 as SMNVEV (reference sequence). This chain's CDR3 is CASSHFGLASSYEQYF. CDR3 nucleotide sequence: TGTGCCAGCAGCCATTTCGGACTAGCGTCCTCCTACGAGCAGTACTTC.

This rearrangement joins TRBV11-3 to TRBJ2-1, with 7 bases that match TRBD2. Unmatched junction bases numbered 14, after V lost 1 base and J lost 8 bases. The CDR3 spans 17 residues. Germline V gives CDR1 SGHNT, CDR2 YENEEA. The CDR3 spells CASSLGGGGSNYHEQFF. In nucleotides, the CDR3 is TGTGCCAGCAGCTTAGGAGGTGGCGGGAGTAATTATCATGAGCAGTTCTTC. The full variable domain, with the rest looked up from reference TRBV11-3 and TRBJ2-1, is EAGVVQSPRYKIIEKKQPVAFWCNPISGHNTLYWYLQNLGQGPELLIRYENEEAVDDSQLPKDRFSAERLKGVDSTLKIQPAELGDSAVYLCASSLGGGGSNYHEQFFGPGTRLTVL.

The rearrangement uses TRBV5-1 and TRBJ2-5, with 11 positions matching TRBD1. The CDR3 extends over 15 amino acids. The trim removed 4 bases at V and 4 bases at J, leaving 6 bases unmatched. Germline values: CDR1 SGHRS, CDR2 YFSETQ. In DNA, the CDR3 is TGCGCCAGCAGCACGGGACAGGGGGTTGGAGAGACCCAGTACTTC. Amino acids: CASSTGQGVGETQYF. The variable domain in full, completed from reference TRBV5-1 and TRBJ2-5, reads KAGVTQTPRYLIKTRGQQVTLSCSPISGHRSVSWYQQTPGQGLQFLFEYFSETQRNKGNFPGRFSGRQFSNSRSEMNVSTLELGDSALYLCASSTGQGVGETQYFGPGTRLLVL.

This chain uses TRBV7-9 with TRBJ2-2; D gene ambiguous. The CDR3 is 16 residues long. V lost 0 bases and J 2 bases, leaving 10 bases between the germline ends. Germline CDR1 reads SEHNR; CDR2 reads FQNEAQ (reference sequence). CDR3 loop: CASSLALTANTGELFF. The CDR3 DNA follows: TGTGCCAGCAGCTTAGCGCTCACAGCAAACACCGGGGAGCTGTTTTTT.

The chain has TRBV10-3 and TRBJ2-5, with 8 bases matching TRBD1. CDR3 length equals 17 residues. V lost 6 bases, J lost 0 bases, and 12 bases stayed unmatched. Germline V gives CDR1 ENHRY, CDR2 SYGVKD. CDR3 loop: CAIRPGQALGYQETQYF. CDR3 bases: TGTGCCATCAGGCCGGGACAGGCCCTTGGTTACCAAGAGACCCAGTACTTC.

The CDR3 DNA reads as TGTGCCAGCAGCAGTATTTCAGGTCTGGGGGCCAACGTCCTGACTTTC. Its translation is CASSSISGLGANVLTF. The chain carries TRBV9 and TRBJ2-6; D is unclear. Germline-derived CDR1 and CDR2 are SGDLS and YYNGEE. CDR3 length equals 16 residues. V lost 4 bases and J lost 4, with 15 bases in between.

V and J are TRBV10-3 and TRBJ1-1; maybe TRBD1 (5 bases). Trimming shortened V by 8 bases and J by 1 base, and 17 bases separated the two germline ends. The CDR3 runs 15 residues. The germline V gene has CDR1 ENHRY and CDR2 SYGVKD. CDR3: CAIQAGGVQNTEAFF. CDR3 DNA: TGTGCCATCCAGGCGGGGGGAGTCCAGAACACTGAAGCTTTCTTT.

The V gene is TRBV19, the J gene TRBJ2-5, with D perhaps matching TRBD2 (5 bases). The V gene lost 6 bases and the J gene lost 4 bases, with 15 bases spanning the gap. The CDR3 extends over 14 amino acids. Germline CDR1 LNHDA, CDR2 SQIVND (reference sequence). The CDR3 DNA is TGTGCCAGTAGCACACCGGGAACTCGAGAGACCCAGTACTTC. Translated: CASSTPGTRETQYF.

The chain employs TRBV4-1 and TRBJ1-6; 7 bases map to TRBD1. V was pared by 1 base and J by 8 bases, with 2 bases of the junction left unmatched. The CDR3 has 14 amino acids. Germline V gene data show CDR1 as MGHRA and CDR2 as YSYEKL. The chain's CDR3 is CASSQGDRDSPLHF. DNA for the CDR3: TGCGCCAGCAGCCAAGGAGACAGGGATTCACCCCTCCACTTT.

The chain couples TRBV10-2 to TRBJ1-1; 7 positions match TRBD1. Germline values: CDR1 WSHSY, CDR2 SAAADI. V was pared by 1 base and J by 4 bases, with 18 bases of the junction left unmatched. This CDR3 contains 19 residues. The CDR3 loop reads CASSEFLSRIRDSSTEAFF. The CDR3 DNA reads TGCGCCAGCAGTGAGTTTCTCTCCCGAATACGGGACAGCTCCACTGAAGCTTTCTTT.

The rearrangement uses TRBV13 and TRBJ1-1; 11 positions match TRBD1. With 2 bases clipped from V and 1 base from J, the junction kept 12 bases outside the gene matches. The CDR3 runs to 19 residues. CDR1 is PRHDT, CDR2 FYEKMQ, per germline (reference sequence). Here the CDR3 DNA reads TGTGCCAGCAGCTTATCCCTGGACAGGGGGCTTCGGAGGAACACTGAAGCTTTCTTT. Translated: CASSLSLDRGLRRNTEAFF.

The chain links TRBV5-1 to TRBJ2-7; TRBD2 might be the D (5 bases). Trimming removed 2 bases at V and 0 bases at J, with 9 bases between. Germline V gene sequence: CDR1 SGHRS, CDR2 YFSETQ. CDR3 length equals 14 residues. CDR3 protein: CASSLSGYSYEQYF. The DNA for the CDR3 is TGCGCCAGCAGCTTAAGCGGTTACTCCTACGAGCAGTACTTC.

The chain couples TRBV7-9 to TRBJ1-1, with 8 bases matching TRBD1. Germline V gives CDR1 SEHNR, CDR2 FQNEAQ (reference sequence). The V gene end was trimmed by 8 bases and the J gene end by 1 base; junction bases not matched to a gene: 3. The CDR3 spans 13 residues. CDR3 DNA: TGTGCCAGCGGAGACAGGGGGAACACTGAAGCTTTCTTT. Translated, it gives CASGDRGNTEAFF.

This rearrangement joins TRBV7-2 to TRBJ2-5, with 12 bases identical to TRBD2. J was trimmed by 3 bases and V by 7 bases; bases with no gene match: 6. Germline CDR1 reads SGHTA; CDR2 reads FQGNSA. CDR3 length equals 15 residues. DNA for the CDR3: TGTGCCAGCACCCTAGCGGGAGGGCCGGAAGAGACCCAGTACTTC. Its translation is CASTLAGGPEETQYF.

The CDR3 bases are TGTGCCAGCAGCTTGGCAGGACTAGCCGACAATGAGCAGTTCTTC. Protein product: CASSLAGLADNEQFF. The chain recombines TRBV5-4 with TRBJ2-1; TRBD2 agrees at 8 bases. The CDR3 is 15 amino acids. V shed 0 bases and J 5 bases; nucleotides not matched to a gene: 4. Germline assignment: CDR1 SGHNT and CDR2 YYREEE (reference sequence).

In this sample, this clone turned up a few times. V usage is TRBV18 and J usage is TRBJ2-3; the D gene is possibly TRBD1 (6 bases). With 8 bases removed from V and 1 base from J, the gap between germline ends came to 10 bases. The germline gives CDR1 KGHSH, CDR2 LQKENI. The CDR3 has 13 amino acids. This CDR3 reads CASPQGGTDTQYF. CDR3 bases: TGTGCCAGCCCACAGGGAGGCACAGATACGCAGTATTTT.

The chain carries TRBV6-5 and TRBJ1-5, with 9 bases matching TRBD1. V gave up 5 bases and J gave up 6 bases; unmatched junction bases: 5. The CDR3 spans 14 residues. In germline, CDR1 is MNHEY, CDR2 SVGAGI. CDR3 sequence (DNA): TGTGCCAGCAGTCCCTTGGACAGGGGTCAGCCCCAGCATTTT. Protein: CASSPLDRGQPQHF.

The genes are TRBV28 and TRBJ1-5, with 10 bases fitting TRBD1. V shed 5 bases and J 5 bases; nucleotides not matched to a gene: 9. The CDR3 extends over 16 amino acids. Germline V gene sequence: CDR1 MDHEN, CDR2 SYDVKM. CDR3: CASSISGTGDYQPQHF. CDR3 in DNA: TGTGCCAGCAGTATCTCCGGGACAGGGGACTATCAGCCCCAGCATTTT.

V is TRBV4-1 and J is TRBJ2-3; 7 positions agree with TRBD2. Trimming took 1 base from V and 4 from J; bases not matched to a gene: 5. Germline V gene data show CDR1 as MGHRA and CDR2 as YSYEKL. The CDR3 has 15 residues. This chain's CDR3 is CASSQVGLVSDTQYF. DNA for the CDR3: TGCGCCAGCAGCCAAGTCGGACTAGTTTCAGATACGCAGTATTTT.

The CDR3 sequence: CASSAFGSTDTQYF. CDR3 DNA sequence: TGTGCCAGCAGTGCTTTCGGGTCCACAGATACGCAGTATTTT. V usage is TRBV2 and J usage is TRBJ2-3, with D uncertain. With 4 bases removed from V and 2 bases from J, the gap between germline ends came to 10 bases. Germline V gives CDR1 SNHLY, CDR2 FYNNEI. This CDR3 has 14 amino acids.

The V gene is TRBV18, the J gene TRBJ1-4; D ambiguous. V lost 6 bases and J 5 bases, leaving 13 bases between the germline ends. Germline-derived CDR1 and CDR2 are KGHSH and LQKENI. The CDR3 sequence is 14 residues long. The CDR3 coding sequence is TGTGCCAGCTCCCCTTGGACTGAGAATGAAAAACTGTTTTTT. Protein product: CASSPWTENEKLFF.

The V gene is TRBV27, the J gene TRBJ2-7, with 7 bases fitting TRBD1. The CDR3 runs 15 residues. Trimming at V came to 5 bases and at J to 2 bases, leaving 9 bases not matched to a gene. CDR1 and CDR2 (germline): MNHEY, SMNVEV (reference sequence). CDR3 amino acids: CASSLLQTGTYEQYF. For the CDR3, the DNA is TGTGCCAGCAGTCTCCTCCAGACAGGGACCTACGAGCAGTACTTC.

This sequence joins TRBV11-2 and TRBJ2-7; D may be TRBD1 (5 bases). Trimming cost V 1 base and J 6 bases, with 10 bases left between them. This CDR3 has 13 residues. Germline CDR1 and CDR2: SGHAT and FQNNGV. The CDR3 region is CASSLVEGVEQYF. DNA for the CDR3: TGTGCCAGCAGCTTAGTGGAAGGGGTCGAGCAGTACTTC.

The chain links TRBV5-1 to TRBJ1-5; 7 bases are shared with TRBD1. From germline, CDR1 is SGHRS and CDR2 YFSETQ. The CDR3 totals 15 residues. With V trimmed by 3 bases and J by 6 bases, 9 bases remained unmatched. This CDR3 is CASSSTGDPGQPQHF. Here the CDR3 DNA reads TGCGCCAGCAGCTCTACAGGGGACCCGGGTCAGCCCCAGCATTTT.

This chain uses TRBV2 with TRBJ2-1; D remains ambiguous. The CDR3 covers 16 residues. The germline CDR1 and CDR2 sequences are SNHLY and FYNNEI. With 1 base removed from V and 0 bases from J, the gap between germline ends came to 10 bases. The CDR3 loop reads CASSEDYVDSYNEQFF. The CDR3 nucleotides read TGTGCCAGCAGTGAAGATTATGTAGACTCCTACAATGAGCAGTTCTTC. Drawing the rest from reference TRBV2 and TRBJ2-1, the complete variable domain is EPEVTQTPSHQVTQMGQEVILRCVPISNHLYFYWYRQILGQKVEFLVSFYNNEISEKSEIFDDQFSVERPDGSNFTLKIRSTKLEDSAMYFCASSEDYVDSYNEQFFGPGTRLTVL.

The chain combines TRBV5-1 with TRBJ2-5; TRBD1 agrees at 7 bases. This CDR3 comprises 14 residues. The junction had 4 bases not matched to a gene; V was cut back by 4 bases and J by 1 base. Germline lookup yields CDR1 SGHRS and CDR2 YFSETQ. CDR3 nucleotides: TGCGCCAGCAGCACGGGACAGACCCAAGAGACCCAGTACTTC. Amino acids: CASSTGQTQETQYF.